This T cell receptor (beta chain) derives from a study of blood T cell repertoires in COVID-19. Study-wide context: Material from acute and convalescent COVID-19 was sourced from the United States, Italy and Spain.

This CDR3 has 16 amino acids. The V gene's germline CDR1 is MNHEY and CDR2 SMNVEV (reference sequence). Trimming removed 7 bases from V and 1 base from J; junction bases left unmatched: 4. Original analysis: Estimates of nucleated cell counts were drawn from the amplification of reference gene primers. The table came from immunoSEQ multiplex PCR; TCRdb's copy has only in-frame clones and leaves some out. V, J and clone size were drawn from that table, and D and trimming were deduced from the DNA. Of more than 55,000 clones listed, about nine tenths are singletons. The receptor was isolated from a woman of 80 years or more with acute or convalescent COVID-19. The sample comprised peripheral blood. The rearrangement links TRBV27 to TRBJ2-3; 14 bases are shared with TRBD2. The CDR3 loop reads CASTGTSGGRTDTQYF. CDR3 sequence (DNA): TGTGCCAGCACCGGGACTAGCGGGGGACGCACAGATACGCAGTATTTT.